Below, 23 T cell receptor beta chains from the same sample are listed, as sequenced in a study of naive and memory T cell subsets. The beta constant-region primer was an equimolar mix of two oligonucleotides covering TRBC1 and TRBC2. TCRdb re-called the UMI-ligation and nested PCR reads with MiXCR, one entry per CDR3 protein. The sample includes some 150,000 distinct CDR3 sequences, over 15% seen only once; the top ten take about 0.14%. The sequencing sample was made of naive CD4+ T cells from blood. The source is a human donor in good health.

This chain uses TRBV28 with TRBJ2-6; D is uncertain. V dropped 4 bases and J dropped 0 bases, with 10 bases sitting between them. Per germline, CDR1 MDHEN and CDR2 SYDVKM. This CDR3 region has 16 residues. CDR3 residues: CASSSLRGSGANVLTF. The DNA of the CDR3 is TGTGCCAGCAGTTCCCTCCGAGGCTCTGGGGCCAACGTCCTGACTTTC.

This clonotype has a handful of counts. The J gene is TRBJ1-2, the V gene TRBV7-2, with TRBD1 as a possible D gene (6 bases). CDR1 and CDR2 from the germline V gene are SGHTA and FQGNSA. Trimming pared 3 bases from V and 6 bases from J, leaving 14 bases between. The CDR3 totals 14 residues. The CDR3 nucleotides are TGTGCCAGCAGCTTCTGGTCTTCAGGGGATGGCTACACCTTC. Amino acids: CASSFWSSGDGYTF. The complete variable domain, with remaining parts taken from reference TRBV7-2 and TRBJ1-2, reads GAGVSQSPSNKVTEKGKDVELRCDPISGHTALYWYRQSLGQGLEFLIYFQGNSAPDKSGLPSDRFSAERTGGSVSTLTIQRTQQEDSAVYLCASSFWSSGDGYTFGSGTRLTVV.

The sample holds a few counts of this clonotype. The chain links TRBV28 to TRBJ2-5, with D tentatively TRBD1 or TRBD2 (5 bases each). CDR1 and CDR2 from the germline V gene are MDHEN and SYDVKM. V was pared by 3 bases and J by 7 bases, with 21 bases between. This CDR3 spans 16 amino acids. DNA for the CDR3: TGTGCCAGCAGTTTGATCGTGTCGAGTAGTGGGGGGACCCAGTACTTC. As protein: CASSLIVSSSGGTQYF.

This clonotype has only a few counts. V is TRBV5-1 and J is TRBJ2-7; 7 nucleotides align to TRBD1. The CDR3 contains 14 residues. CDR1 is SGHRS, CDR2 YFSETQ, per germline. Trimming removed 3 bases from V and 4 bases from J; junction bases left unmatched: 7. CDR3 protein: CASSSTPTGYEQYF. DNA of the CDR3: TGCGCCAGCAGCTCGACCCCGACAGGGTACGAGCAGTACTTC.

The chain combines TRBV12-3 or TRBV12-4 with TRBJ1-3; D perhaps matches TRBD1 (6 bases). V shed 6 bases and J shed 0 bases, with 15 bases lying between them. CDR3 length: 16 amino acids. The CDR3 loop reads CASSPGGSLSGNTIYF. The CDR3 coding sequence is TGTGCCAGCAGCCCCGGGGGCTCACTCTCTGGAAACACCATATATTTT.

CDR3: CASSFGTSDTGELFF. The CDR3 bases are TGTGCCAGCAGTTTTGGGACTAGCGATACCGGGGAGCTGTTTTTT. The J gene is TRBJ2-2, the V gene TRBV12-3 or TRBV12-4; 10 bases are a match to TRBD2. V trimming: 3 bases; J trimming: 5 bases; junction bases outside the gene matches: 3. The length of the CDR3 is 15 residues.

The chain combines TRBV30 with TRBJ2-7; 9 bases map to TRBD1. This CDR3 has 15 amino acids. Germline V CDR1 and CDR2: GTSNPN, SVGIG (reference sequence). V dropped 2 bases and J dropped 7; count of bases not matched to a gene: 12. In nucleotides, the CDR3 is TGTGCCTGGAGTATCTCTGACAGGGGGGGGCGTGAGCAGTACTTC. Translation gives CAWSISDRGGREQYF.

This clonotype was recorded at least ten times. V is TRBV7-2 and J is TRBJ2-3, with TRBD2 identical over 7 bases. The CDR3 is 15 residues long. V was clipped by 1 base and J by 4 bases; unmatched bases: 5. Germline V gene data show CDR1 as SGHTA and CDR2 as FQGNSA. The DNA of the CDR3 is TGTGCCAGCAGCTTAGGGGGGGGAAGTGCAGATACGCAGTATTTT. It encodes CASSLGGGSADTQYF.

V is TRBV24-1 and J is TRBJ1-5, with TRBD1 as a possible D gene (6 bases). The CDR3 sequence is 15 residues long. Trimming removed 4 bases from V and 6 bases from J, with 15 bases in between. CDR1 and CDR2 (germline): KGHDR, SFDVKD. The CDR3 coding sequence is TGTGCCACCAGTGACGAAACAGGGAAGGGTCAGCCCCAGCATTTT. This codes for CATSDETGKGQPQHF.

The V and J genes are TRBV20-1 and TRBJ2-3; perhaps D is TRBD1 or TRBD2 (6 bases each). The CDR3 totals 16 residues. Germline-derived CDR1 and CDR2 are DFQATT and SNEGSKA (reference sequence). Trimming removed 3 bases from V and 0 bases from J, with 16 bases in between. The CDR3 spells CSARGASAFSTDTQYF. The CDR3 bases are TGCAGTGCTAGGGGGGCTAGCGCCTTTAGCACAGATACGCAGTATTTT.

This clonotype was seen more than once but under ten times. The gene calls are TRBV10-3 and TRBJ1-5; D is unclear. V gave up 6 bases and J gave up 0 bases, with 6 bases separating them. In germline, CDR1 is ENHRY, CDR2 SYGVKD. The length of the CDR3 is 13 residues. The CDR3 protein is CAISPYSNQPQHF. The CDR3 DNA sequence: TGTGCCATCAGCCCCTATAGCAATCAGCCCCAGCATTTT.

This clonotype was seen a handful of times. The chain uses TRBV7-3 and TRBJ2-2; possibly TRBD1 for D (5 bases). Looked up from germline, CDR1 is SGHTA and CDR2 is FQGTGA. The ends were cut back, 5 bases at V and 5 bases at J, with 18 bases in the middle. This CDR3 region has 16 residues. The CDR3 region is CASSLNLAGYTGELFF. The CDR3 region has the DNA TGTGCCAGCAGCCTTAACCTCGCAGGGTATACCGGGGAGCTGTTTTTT.

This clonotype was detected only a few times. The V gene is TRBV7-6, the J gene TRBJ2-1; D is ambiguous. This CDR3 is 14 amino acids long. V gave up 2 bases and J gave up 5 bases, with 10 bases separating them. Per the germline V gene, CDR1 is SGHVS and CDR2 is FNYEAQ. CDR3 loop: CASSLMAVDNEQFF. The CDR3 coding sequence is TGTGCCAGCAGCTTAATGGCCGTCGACAATGAGCAGTTCTTC.

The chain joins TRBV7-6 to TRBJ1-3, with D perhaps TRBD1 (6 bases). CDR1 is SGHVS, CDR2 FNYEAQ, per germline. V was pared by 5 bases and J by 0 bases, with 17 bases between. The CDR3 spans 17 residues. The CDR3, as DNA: TGTGCCAGCAGCCCTTACACACAGGGAGTCTCTGGAAACACCATATATTTT. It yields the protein CASSPYTQGVSGNTIYF.

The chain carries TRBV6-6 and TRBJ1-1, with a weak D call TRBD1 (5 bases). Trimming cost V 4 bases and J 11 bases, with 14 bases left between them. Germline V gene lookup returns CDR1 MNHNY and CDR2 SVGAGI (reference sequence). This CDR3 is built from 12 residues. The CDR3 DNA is TGTGCCAGCAGTTCCACGGGGGTTGAGGCTTTCTTT. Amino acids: CASSSTGVEAFF.

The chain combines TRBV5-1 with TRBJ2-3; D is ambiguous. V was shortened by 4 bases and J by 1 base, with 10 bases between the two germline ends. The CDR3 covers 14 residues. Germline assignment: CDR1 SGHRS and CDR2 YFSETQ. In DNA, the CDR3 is TGCGCCAGCAGCCCTCTAGAGGGCACAGATACGCAGTATTTT. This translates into CASSPLEGTDTQYF.

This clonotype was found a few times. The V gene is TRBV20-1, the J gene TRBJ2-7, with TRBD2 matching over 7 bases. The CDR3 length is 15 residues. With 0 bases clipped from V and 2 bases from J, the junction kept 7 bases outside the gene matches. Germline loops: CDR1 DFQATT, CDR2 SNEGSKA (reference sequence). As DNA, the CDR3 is TGCAGTGCTAGAGAAAGTCCTAGCGGAGCCTACGAGCAGTACTTC. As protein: CSARESPSGAYEQYF.

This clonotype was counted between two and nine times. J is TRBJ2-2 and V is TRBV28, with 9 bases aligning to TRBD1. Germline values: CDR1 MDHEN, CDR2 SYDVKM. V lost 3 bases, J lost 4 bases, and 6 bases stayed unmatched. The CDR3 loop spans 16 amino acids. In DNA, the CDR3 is TGTGCCAGCAGTTTCCCTGGACAGGGGCGCACCGGGGAGCTGTTTTTT. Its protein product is CASSFPGQGRTGELFF.

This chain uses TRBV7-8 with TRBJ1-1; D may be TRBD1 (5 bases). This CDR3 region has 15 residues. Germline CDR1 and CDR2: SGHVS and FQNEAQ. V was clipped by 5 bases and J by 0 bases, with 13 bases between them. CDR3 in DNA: TGTGCCAGCAGCGTGGGGGTGGGTGTGAACACTGAAGCTTTCTTT. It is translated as CASSVGVGVNTEAFF.

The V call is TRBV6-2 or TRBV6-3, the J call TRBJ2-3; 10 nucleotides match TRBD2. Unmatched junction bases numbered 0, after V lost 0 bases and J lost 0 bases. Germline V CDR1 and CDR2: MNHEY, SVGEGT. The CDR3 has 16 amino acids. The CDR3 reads CASSYSSGRSTDTQYF. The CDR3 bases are TGTGCCAGCAGTTACTCTAGCGGGAGGAGCACAGATACGCAGTATTTT.

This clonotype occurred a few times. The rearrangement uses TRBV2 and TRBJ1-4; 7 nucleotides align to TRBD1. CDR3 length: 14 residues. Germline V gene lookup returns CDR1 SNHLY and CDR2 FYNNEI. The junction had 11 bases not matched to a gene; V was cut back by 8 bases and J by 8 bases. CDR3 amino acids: CASDTQGTGEKLFF. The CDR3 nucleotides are TGTGCCAGCGATACACAGGGGACCGGCGAAAAACTGTTTTTT.

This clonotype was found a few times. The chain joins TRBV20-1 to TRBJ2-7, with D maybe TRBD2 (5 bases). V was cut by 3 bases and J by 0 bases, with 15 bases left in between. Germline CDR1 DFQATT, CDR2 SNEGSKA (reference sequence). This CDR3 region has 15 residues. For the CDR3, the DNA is TGCAGTGCTAGTCAGCTAGCCCAAATCTCCTACGAGCAGTACTTC. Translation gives CSASQLAQISYEQYF.

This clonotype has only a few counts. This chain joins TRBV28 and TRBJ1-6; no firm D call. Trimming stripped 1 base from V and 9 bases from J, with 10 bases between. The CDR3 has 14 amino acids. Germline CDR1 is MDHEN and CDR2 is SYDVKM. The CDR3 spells CASSLFRNVSPLHF. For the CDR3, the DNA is TGTGCCAGCAGTTTATTTAGGAACGTTTCACCCCTCCACTTT.